The 18 T cell receptor beta chains given below trace back to one sample, sequenced in a study of cytotoxic CD8 clonotypes in ibrutinib-treated CLL. Libraries were prepared by immunoSEQ multiplex PCR; TCRdb keeps only in-frame clonotypes and omits some of them. Among tens of thousands of clones listed, around 70% were seen once. Sequencing was performed on PBMCs, taken at disease progression, from a patient treated with ibrutinib. The receptors shown here come from a human donor with chronic lymphocytic leukemia.

The rearrangement links TRBV27 to TRBJ2-1, with 12 bases that match TRBD2. Germline V gene data show CDR1 as MNHEY and CDR2 as SMNVEV (reference sequence). V shed 0 bases and J 7 bases; nucleotides not matched to a gene: 13. The CDR3 contains 19 residues. CDR3 sequence: CASSLSTPALAGGPNEQFF. Here the CDR3 DNA reads TGTGCCAGCAGTTTATCGACCCCGGCGCTAGCGGGAGGGCCGAATGAGCAGTTCTTC.

The chain employs TRBV6-1 and TRBJ2-1, with 10 nucleotides matching TRBD2. The CDR3 extends over 15 amino acids. The junction had 3 bases not matched to a gene; V was cut back by 4 bases and J by 3 bases. Germline values: CDR1 MNHNS, CDR2 SASEGT. The CDR3 DNA follows: TGTGCCAGCAGTGTAGCGGGAGGCTTCTACAATGAGCAGTTCTTC. This gives the protein CASSVAGGFYNEQFF.

This chain links TRBV18 with TRBJ2-2; D perhaps matches TRBD1 (6 bases). V was shortened by 1 base and J by 1 base, with 7 bases between the two germline ends. The CDR3 runs to 15 residues. Germline V gene lookup returns CDR1 KGHSH and CDR2 LQKENI. This chain's CDR3 is CASSPRTENTGELFF. The CDR3 region has the DNA TGTGCCAGCTCACCACGGACAGAGAACACCGGGGAGCTGTTTTTT.

V and J are TRBV10-3 and TRBJ2-7; a weak D match, TRBD2 (6 bases). From germline, CDR1 is ENHRY and CDR2 SYGVKD. The length of the CDR3 is 14 residues. The ends were cut back, 5 bases at V and 3 bases at J, with 14 bases in the middle. CDR3 nucleotides: TGTGCCATCAGTACCCTGCGGGGTAACTACGAGCAGTACTTC. Translated: CAISTLRGNYEQYF.

This chain connects TRBV2 to TRBJ2-7; 11 bases are shared with TRBD2. The CDR3 loop spans 13 amino acids. V was clipped by 9 bases and J by 7 bases; unmatched bases: 8. Germline CDR1 is SNHLY and CDR2 is FYNNEI. CDR3 DNA: TGTGCCAGGGGACTAGCGGATGGCGGGGAGCAGTACTTC. Amino acids: CARGLADGGEQYF.

The rearrangement joins TRBV9 to TRBJ2-5; no clear D. Germline loops: CDR1 SGDLS, CDR2 YYNGEE. The CDR3 consists of 13 residues. V gave up 0 bases and J gave up 4 bases, with 7 bases separating them. The CDR3, as DNA: TGTGCCAGCAGCGTAGCTAATCGAGAGACCCAGTACTTC. The encoded protein is CASSVANRETQYF.

This clone has more than one count but fewer than ten. This sequence joins TRBV27 and TRBJ1-6; D gene ambiguous. This CDR3 has 16 amino acids. V lost 7 bases to trimming and J lost 3 bases, with 16 bases between them. Per the germline V gene, CDR1 is MNHEY and CDR2 is SMNVEV (reference sequence). CDR3 DNA sequence: TGTGCCAGCACCCTAAGGTGGGAGGGCTATAATTCACCCCTCCACTTT. It translates to CASTLRWEGYNSPLHF.

This chain uses TRBV7-8 with TRBJ2-7; TRBD1 might be the D (6 bases). The CDR3 runs to 14 residues. Germline assignment: CDR1 SGHVS and CDR2 FQNEAQ. Trimming cost V 5 bases and J 1 base, with 12 bases left between them. CDR3 residues: CASSRDMESYEQYF. For the CDR3, the DNA is TGTGCCAGCAGCCGGGACATGGAATCCTACGAGCAGTACTTC.

The genes are TRBV7-9 and TRBJ1-5; D gene ambiguous. Germline values: CDR1 SEHNR, CDR2 FQNEAQ (reference sequence). The V end lost 1 base, the J end lost 5 bases, and 9 bases lay between the germline ends. The CDR3 is made up of 14 amino acids. The CDR3 coding sequence is TGTGCCAGCAGCTTAGGAGGATATGATCAGCCCCAGCATTTT. Encoded protein: CASSLGGYDQPQHF.

The V call is TRBV29-1, the J call TRBJ2-2; no clear D. In germline, CDR1 is SQVTM, CDR2 ANQGSEA. V was pared by 7 bases and J by 0 bases, with 12 bases between. The CDR3 loop spans 14 amino acids. In nucleotides, the CDR3 is TGCAGCGCTACGATCAGCTCGAACACCGGGGAGCTGTTTTTT. It specifies CSATISSNTGELFF.

This chain uses TRBV25-1 with TRBJ1-1, with D possibly being TRBD1 (5 bases). V was cut by 4 bases and J by 6 bases, with 15 bases left in between. CDR1 is MGHDK, CDR2 SYGVNS, per germline. The CDR3 extends over 14 amino acids. This CDR3 reads CASSGSKGQAEAFF. The CDR3 nucleotides are TGTGCCAGCAGTGGGAGTAAAGGACAAGCTGAAGCTTTCTTT.

This clone was counted once. The V and J genes are TRBV7-2 and TRBJ1-2; possibly TRBD1 for D (5 bases). This CDR3 spans 13 amino acids. The V gene lost 5 bases and the J gene lost 2 bases, with 9 bases spanning the gap. The germline CDR1 and CDR2 sequences are SGHTA and FQGNSA. CDR3 residues: CASSPDSNYGYTF. CDR3 DNA: TGTGCCAGCAGCCCAGACAGCAACTATGGCTACACCTTC.

V usage is TRBV9 and J usage is TRBJ2-2, with TRBD2 as a possible D gene (6 bases). There are 16 residues in the CDR3. Trimming cost V 2 bases and J 6 bases, with 17 bases left between them. Per germline, CDR1 SGDLS and CDR2 YYNGEE. The CDR3 DNA sequence: TGTGCCAGCAGCGTGCCCCCTAGCGTGGGACCCGGGGAGCTGTTTTTT. It codes for CASSVPPSVGPGELFF. Drawing the rest from reference TRBV9 and TRBJ2-2, the complete variable domain is DSGVTQTPKHLITATGQRVTLRCSPRSGDLSVYWYQQSLDQGLQFLIQYYNGEERAKGNILERFSAQQFPDLHSELNLSSLELGDSALYFCASSVPPSVGPGELFFGEGSRLTVL.

The chain uses TRBV9 and TRBJ2-3, with TRBD2 as a possible D gene (6 bases). Deletions cut 1 base from V and 4 bases from J, with 13 bases between. The length of the CDR3 is 15 residues. Germline CDR1 SGDLS, CDR2 YYNGEE. CDR3 nucleotide sequence: TGTGCCAGCAGCGTACTCGGGAGAGGTGCAGATACGCAGTATTTT. It codes for CASSVLGRGADTQYF.

This chain links TRBV15 with TRBJ2-7; a weak D match, TRBD2 (6 bases). V gave up 9 bases and J gave up 4 bases, with 16 bases separating them. The CDR3 is 13 amino acids. Germline CDR1 is LNHNV and CDR2 is YYDKDF (reference sequence). The CDR3 loop is CATRTKERYEQYF. CDR3 bases: TGTGCCACACGGACTAAAGAAAGGTACGAGCAGTACTTC. The whole variable domain, filled in from reference TRBV15 and TRBJ2-7, reads DAMVIQNPRYQVTQFGKPVTLSCSQTLNHNVMYWYQQKSSQAPKLLFHYYDKDFNNEADTPDNFQSRRPNTSFCFLDIRSPGLGDTAMYLCATRTKERYEQYFGPGTRLTVT.

The chain is built from TRBV10-3 and TRBJ1-6, with 9 bases lining up with TRBD1. With 0 bases clipped from V and 11 bases from J, the junction kept 11 bases outside the gene matches. The CDR3 is 17 amino acids. CDR1 is ENHRY, CDR2 SYGVKD, per germline. This chain's CDR3 is CAISESRTGAPAAPLHF. The DNA of the CDR3 is TGTGCCATCAGTGAGTCTAGGACAGGGGCCCCGGCGGCACCCCTCCACTTT.

In its sample, this clone was seen a few times. The chain employs TRBV7-9 and TRBJ2-7; no clear D. The V and J ends lost 0 bases and 1 base respectively, with 4 bases between them. The CDR3 is 13 amino acids. In germline, CDR1 is SEHNR, CDR2 FQNEAQ (reference sequence). The CDR3 sequence is CASSLARSYEQYF. The CDR3 DNA follows: TGTGCCAGCAGCTTAGCGCGGTCCTACGAGCAGTACTTC. Combining the CDR3 with reference TRBV7-9 and TRBJ2-7 gives the whole variable domain DTGVSQNPRHKITKRGQNVTFRCDPISEHNRLYWYRQTLGQGPEFLTYFQNEAQLEKSRLLSDRFSAERPKGSFSTLEIQRTEQGDSAMYLCASSLARSYEQYFGPGTRLTVT.

This rearrangement joins TRBV30 to TRBJ2-6; no firm D call. The germline V and J ends were trimmed by 0 bases and 0 bases, with 21 bases remaining between them. From germline, CDR1 is GTSNPN and CDR2 SVGIG (reference sequence). The CDR3 has 20 amino acids. The CDR3 nucleotides read TGTGCCTGGAGTGTAGGACGAGCCCAGTGGTCGCGCTCTGGGGCCAACGTCCTGACTTTC. It yields the protein CAWSVGRAQWSRSGANVLTF.